This T cell receptor beta chain was documented in a study of T cell changes during pregnancy in multiple sclerosis. The V gene's germline CDR1 is KGHSH and CDR2 LQKENI. V was pared by 3 bases and J by 5 bases, with 8 bases of the junction left unmatched. The CDR3 totals 16 residues. Produced via immunoSEQ multiplex PCR; TCRdb's table is partial and in-frame only. The sample includes 80,000 or so clones, 94% seen only once; the top ten take 0.95% to 1%. This TCR was sampled from a female donor in good health, enrolled as a control in a pregnancy study. The input for sequencing was peripheral blood, taken in the second trimester of pregnancy. The chain carries TRBV18 and TRBJ2-1, with TRBD2 identical over 9 bases. The CDR3 loop reads CASSPKAGGPDNEQFF. CDR3 coding DNA: TGTGCCAGCTCACCTAAGGCGGGAGGGCCAGACAATGAGCAGTTCTTC.